The T cell receptor (beta chain) described here comes from a study of identical twins. Study outcomes and limitations: Beta out-of-frame sequences displayed a weaker excess of sharing between twins. Where out-of-frame alpha sequences were twin-shared, they showed excess low generation probability. Memory repertoires lacked the insertion deficit that abundant cord blood beta clonotypes showed.

This clonotype has a single count. Its specificity is unknown. CDR3 length equals 14 residues. Germline assignment: CDR1 MNHEY and CDR2 SMNVEV (reference sequence). The V end was cut by 1 base, the J end by 3 bases, with 8 bases between. One entry per CDR3 protein, called by TCRdb with MiXCR from the 5' RACE reads. Among 1.5 million or so distinct CDR3 sequences, around 33% were seen once, and the ten largest hold about 0.25%. This TCR was sampled from a newborn girl in good health. The J gene is TRBJ2-3, the V gene TRBV27, with no clear D. The source material was cord blood. The CDR3 DNA is TGTGCCAGCAGTTTATGGACGGCGACAGATACGCAGTATTTT. Its translation: CASSLWTATDTQYF.